Listed here is a single TCR beta chain. The clone's antigen remains unknown. No base qualities exist here, and no much larger clone lies one base off it. The sample carries other DNA sequences with the same CDR3. The donors were healthy, HIV-negative adults who had no recently reported acute infections or vaccinations. Every donor was a Caucasian adult residing in Nashville, Tennessee, USA. CD4+ T cells were enriched by magnetic negative selection, after which naive cells were positively selected on CD45RA and the negative fraction was taken as the memory subset. After blood collection by leukapheresis, PBMCs were isolated using Ficoll-Histopaque density gradient centrifugation and then cryopreserved in the vapor phase of liquid nitrogen. Purity and quantity of every magnetically sorted T cell population were checked by analytical flow cytometry. Genomic DNA was isolated from every sorted fraction and measured by UV absorbance on a Nanodrop 2000c.

These data belong to a study of shared clonotypes between healthy human individuals (dated by TCRdb to 2018 to 2021). Notes on the research overall: A few men and a couple of women, aged 18 to 49 years, made up the cohort. For each donor, CD4 naive and CD4 memory were each given three plates, CD8 naive was given two plates, and CD8 memory was given one plate. Blood TCR repertoires of a handful of healthy adults were deeply sequenced to estimate repertoire size and the extent of clonotype sharing between individuals. To increase sequencing depth and limit assay-specific biases, TCR repertoire library preparation and sequencing were carried out by different laboratories using diverse techniques. Between about 0.94 and 8.9 billion PBMCs per donor were obtained by leukapheresis. General study outcomes and caveats: Sampling was limited to blood, and TCR repertoires in tissue likely differ from TCR repertoires in blood. Pairwise subsampling led to the expectation that sequencing depth would affect the degree of clonotype sharing among donors. The small number of donors limited the genetic and exposure-history diversity represented. Rarefaction of sorted-subset datasets indicated incomplete sequencing despite the large sequencing depth. Compared with non-shared clonotypes, clonotypes shared by all four sorted-subset donors had higher generation probabilities. Larger estimated clonotype richness was generally found for naive subsets than for memory subsets. Sharing across several donors was observed for 4.5% to 6.5% of naive CD4, 3% to 3.5% of naive CD8, 2% to 2.5% of memory CD4, and roughly 0.43% of memory CD8 clonotypes.

The germline V gene gives CDR1 as SGDLS and CDR2 as YYNGEE. Here V drops 0 bases and J drops 3 bases, and the junction holds 3 bases not matched to any gene. The CDR3 covers 15 residues, taking in both the cysteine and the phenylalanine. The entry retains the CDR3 DNA only, 45 bases that are in frame from base 1. Using the deep immunoSEQ assay, TCR CDR3 regions were amplified from genomic DNA by multiplex PCR. For each cell subset, the extracted genomic DNA was distributed evenly across all wells of several immunoSEQ 96-well plates, and each plate served as one replicate. For sorted subsets, each replicate PCR was loaded with approximately 200 ng genomic DNA, equivalent to some 31,000 T cell genomes. Purified libraries were quantified with a Qubit 3.0 fluorometer, sized on a Bioanalyzer 2100, and re-quantified with the KAPA Library Quantification kit. A separate single-read 150-cycle Illumina NextSeq 550 flow cell was used to sequence each immunoSEQ 96-well plate. Regarding the original processing steps: Because the immunoSEQ output included only junctional sequences and no quality scores, the filtering could not be the same as the filtering used for full-length reads. To assign V/J genes and CDR3, sequences were annotated using PyIR, a Python wrapper for IgBLAST v1.9, with IMGT germline references. Reads were filtered out if the reads had weak V/J assignments (E-value above 1e-6), no CDR3, stop codons, out-of-frame junctions, or ambiguous translated residues. V3J clonotypes were defined as sequences sharing an identical inferred V gene, J gene, and CDR3 amino acid sequence. Percentage overlap between repertoires was calculated by dividing the number of shared unique clonotypes by the size of the smaller repertoire. RTK rarefaction, the Chao1 estimator, and Recon v2.1 estimates of unobserved clonotypes were used to assess repertoire richness. Generation probabilities for all TCRbeta clonotypes obtained by the gDNA method from a handful of donors were computed using OLGA. Entries here come from immuneACCESS through TCRdb and include only in-frame sequences with V and J called. Some clones fail to appear in such tables; in the studies checked, an unresolved V gene covers under half of the shortfall, and the cause of the remainder is unknown. From that table come the V and J calls and clone size; the DNA was used to work out D and trimming. This sample holds some 2,000,000 clones; roughly 95% were observed only once. The ten biggest clones cover around 0.13% of the sample.

The rearrangement joined TRBV9 to TRBJ2-3; TRBD2 matches 8 bases in the middle. The sequence derives from a man in his late teens or twenties in good health. Sample: naive CD4+ T cells sorted from blood. The cell subset or site label, read with the paper, signifies: CD45RA+ positively selected. The CDR3: CASSVGGGRTDTQYF. The bases read TGTGCCAGCAGCGTAGGTGGCGGGAGGACAGATACGCAGTATTTT.